This T cell receptor (beta chain) was captured in a study of blood T cell repertoires in COVID-19 (dated by TCRdb to the early 2020s). At the level of the whole study: Collaborator samples came from the United States, Italy and Spain and covered acute and convalescent phases of COVID-19. The repertoires were released in a freely available public database intended as a resource for research on the immune response to SARS-CoV-2. The material from the prospective study consisted of cDNA or gDNA derived from T cells, B-cell-depleted T cells, or PBMCs. Nearly every sample came with metadata listing a de-identified subject ID, COVID-19 status, age in years and sex. Samples came from the ongoing ImmuneRACE study (first 160 participants) plus 1,254 subjects from 6 global collaborators. Where available, HLA class I and class II types were taken from metadata supplied by the sample provider and were not determined by assay-based typing. The dataset comprised deeply sampled blood TCRbeta repertoires from subjects exposed to, actively infected with, or recovered from COVID-19.

TCRbeta CDR3 regions were amplified from genomic DNA by means of the immunoSEQ Assay, a bias-controlled multiplex PCR. Per the source publication's procedure: Within the assay, amplification of reference gene primers was used to estimate how many nucleated cells each sample contained. To quantify the absolute abundance of each unique TCRbeta CDR3 rearrangement, sequence reads were collapsed and filtered. For each sample, productive Simpson clonality was calculated by taking the square root of Simpson's diversity index across productive rearrangements. TCRdb obtained this table from immuneACCESS and retained in-frame rearrangements with V and J assigned. These tables miss some clones; where compared with another copy, unresolved V genes account for less than half of the shortfall, and the remainder is unexplained. V, J and clone size were drawn from that table, and D and trimming were deduced from the DNA. Present in this sample are roughly 140,000 clones, around 89% of which were seen just once. The top ten constitute 0.95% to 1.5% of the sample.

There are 18 amino acids in the CDR3, from cysteine to phenylalanine inclusive. Only the CDR3 portion is preserved as DNA: 54 bases, with reading frame beginning at the first base. V is pruned by 8 bases and J by 1 base, leaving 17 bases of the junction without a gene match. CDR1 and CDR2 were assigned from the germline V gene as SNHLY and FYNNEI. To note about this clone: Its antigen is still unknown. No much larger clonotype is one base removed from it; base qualities were not supplied.

Participants in the prospective study were enrolled through a virtual design, were aged roughly 18 to 100 years, and lived in roughly 24 United States geographic areas. In the prospective study, participants were assigned to cohorts based on the clinical history participants reported in a screening survey and a study questionnaire. In the prospective study, whole blood, serum and a nasopharyngeal or oropharyngeal swab were collected from each participant by mobile phlebotomists. Participants in the prospective study had the option to provide additional blood draws and questionnaires over a roughly two-month period. Blood samples from the prospective study were shipped frozen or at room temperature prior to DNA extraction. Summary of the overall study and its limitations: The amount of clinical and demographic metadata varied by source and participant and was provided uncurated.

This TCR was recovered from a woman between 25 and 40 years old with acute COVID-19. Material: PBMCs or T cells enriched from blood (not recorded which). The sequence joins TRBV2 to TRBJ1-2, with 9 central nucleotides matching TRBD1. The CDR3 protein: CASSLTPKTGGGNYGYTF. At the DNA level, the sequence is TGTGCCAGCTCGTTAACCCCAAAGACAGGGGGAGGTAACTATGGCTACACCTTC.